The rows below give T cell receptor beta chains drawn from one sample of a study of blood T cells in healthy people across ages. TCRdb re-called the 5' RACE reads with MiXCR, one entry per CDR3 protein. The table includes 590,000 or so distinct CDR3 sequences, 25% to 30% detected once. Sequenced material: blood. The receptors were gathered from a woman older than 75 in good health. CDR3s include the opening cysteine and the closing phenylalanine or tryptophan. The D gene is left open where the match is weak. Not all rows give a size; the values are once, few, many and, for expanded clones, a class.

j_call: TRBJ2-2
v_call: TRBV7-2
clone_size: NA
d_call: TRBD1
cdr3_nt: TGTGCCTGCATCCCGACAGGGCGGTTCACCGGGGAGCTGTTTTTT
cdr3_aa: CACIPTGRFTGELFF

j_call: TRBJ2-7
v_call: TRBV3-1
clone_size: many
d_call: NA
cdr3_nt: TGTGCCAGCAGCCAAGATTGGGCAAAGGGACGCGAGCAGTACTTC
cdr3_aa: CASSQDWAKGREQYF

j_call: TRBJ2-1
v_call: TRBV20-1
clone_size: NA
d_call: NA
cdr3_nt: TGCAGTGCTAGACAAGCGGGCCCCTCCTACAATGAGCAGTTCTTC
cdr3_aa: CSARQAGPSYNEQFF

j_call: TRBJ2-3
v_call: TRBV24-1
clone_size: many
d_call: NA
cdr3_nt: TGTGCCACCAGTGATGACATCACAGATACGCAGTATTTT
cdr3_aa: CATSDDITDTQYF

j_call: TRBJ1-5
v_call: TRBV19
clone_size: NA
d_call: NA
cdr3_nt: TGTGCCAGTAGTAGCGGGTCAAGGGGCAATCAGCCCCAGCATTTT
cdr3_aa: CASSSGSRGNQPQHF

j_call: TRBJ2-7
v_call: TRBV5-1
clone_size: many
d_call: NA
cdr3_nt: TGCGCCAGCAGCTTGGGCGATCCGACAGGCCGGGGCAGCGAGCAGTACTTC
cdr3_aa: CASSLGDPTGRGSEQYF

j_call: TRBJ2-1
v_call: TRBV20-1
clone_size: many
d_call: TRBD2
cdr3_nt: TGCAGTGCTCGTATCGGGGGGGGACCCAGCGATGAGCAGTTCTTC
cdr3_aa: CSARIGGGPSDEQFF

j_call: TRBJ1-5
v_call: TRBV2
clone_size: few
d_call: NA
cdr3_nt: TGTGCCAGCACCAGGAGGAGGGCTCAGCCCCAGCATTTT
cdr3_aa: CASTRRRAQPQHF

j_call: TRBJ1-2
v_call: TRBV7-2
clone_size: many
d_call: NA
cdr3_nt: TGTGCCAGCAGCTTAGGTGGGGGTGACTATGGCTACACCTTC
cdr3_aa: CASSLGGGDYGYTF

j_call: TRBJ2-5
v_call: TRBV24-1
clone_size: many
d_call: NA
cdr3_nt: TGTGCCACCAGACCTCCTGGAGAGACCCAGTACTTC
cdr3_aa: CATRPPGETQYF

j_call: TRBJ2-7
v_call: TRBV28
clone_size: few
d_call: NA
cdr3_nt: TGTGCCAGCAGTTACATTGACAGATCCAATGAGCAGTACTTC
cdr3_aa: CASSYIDRSNEQYF

j_call: TRBJ2-5
v_call: TRBV5-1
clone_size: NA
d_call: NA
cdr3_nt: TGCGCCAGCAGCTTGGGACAGGAAGAGACCCAGTACTTC
cdr3_aa: CASSLGQEETQYF

j_call: TRBJ1-5
v_call: TRBV20-1
clone_size: NA
d_call: TRBD1
cdr3_nt: TGCAGTGCTAGACTCACAGGGGGCAGGCAGCCCCAGCATTTT
cdr3_aa: CSARLTGGRQPQHF

j_call: TRBJ1-2
v_call: TRBV5-1
clone_size: NA
d_call: NA
cdr3_nt: TGCGCCAGTGTAGCTCGACCCGGCTATGGCTACACCTTC
cdr3_aa: CASVARPGYGYTF

j_call: TRBJ2-7
v_call: TRBV18
clone_size: NA
d_call: TRBD1
cdr3_nt: TGTGCCACCTCCGTCGTGGGGACAGGGTCCCTAGAAGCCTACGAGCAGTACTTC
cdr3_aa: CATSVVGTGSLEAYEQYF

j_call: TRBJ1-3
v_call: TRBV6-2/TRBV6-3
clone_size: NA
d_call: NA
cdr3_nt: TGTGCCAGCAGTTACCGTACATCGAACACCATATATTTT
cdr3_aa: CASSYRTSNTIYF

j_call: TRBJ2-5
v_call: TRBV7-2
clone_size: many
d_call: NA
cdr3_nt: TGTGCCAGCAGCTTAGATGGTCTAGGCGCACAAGAGACCCAGTACTTC
cdr3_aa: CASSLDGLGAQETQYF

j_call: TRBJ2-3
v_call: TRBV18
clone_size: many
d_call: NA
cdr3_nt: TGTGCCAGCTCACCACAGCAGCGAACAGATACGCAGTATTTT
cdr3_aa: CASSPQQRTDTQYF

j_call: TRBJ2-7
v_call: TRBV20-1
clone_size: many
d_call: NA
cdr3_nt: TGCAGTGCTAGTTTCCGGGTCCCCGACGAGCAGTACTTC
cdr3_aa: CSASFRVPDEQYF

j_call: TRBJ2-3
v_call: TRBV12-3/TRBV12-4
clone_size: NA
d_call: NA
cdr3_nt: TGTGCCAGCAGTTTAAGGGGGCTCGGGGGGATCACAGGTACGCAGTATTTT
cdr3_aa: CASSLRGLGGITGTQYF

j_call: TRBJ2-2
v_call: TRBV6-4
clone_size: NA
d_call: NA
cdr3_nt: TGTGCCAGCAGTGACATCGGGACCGGGGAGCTGTTTTTT
cdr3_aa: CASSDIGTGELFF

j_call: TRBJ2-7
v_call: TRBV10-2
clone_size: many
d_call: TRBD1
cdr3_nt: TGCGCCAGCAGACAGGGACAGGGCCCCTACGAGCAGTACTTC
cdr3_aa: CASRQGQGPYEQYF

j_call: TRBJ2-1
v_call: TRBV9
clone_size: NA
d_call: TRBD2
cdr3_nt: TGTGCCAGCAGCGTAGAGCCTAGCGGGACCCTCTACAATGAGCAGTTCTTC
cdr3_aa: CASSVEPSGTLYNEQFF

j_call: TRBJ1-5
v_call: TRBV2
clone_size: few
d_call: NA
cdr3_nt: TGTGCCAGCAGTGAACAGGCGTTTAGCAATCAGCCCCAGCATTTT
cdr3_aa: CASSEQAFSNQPQHF

j_call: TRBJ1-6
v_call: TRBV12-3/TRBV12-4
clone_size: many
d_call: TRBD1
cdr3_nt: TGTGCCAGCAGCTCCAGGGGGAATTCACCCCTCCACTTT
cdr3_aa: CASSSRGNSPLHF